The rows below give T cell receptor beta chains drawn from one sample of a study of T cell responses to AZD1222 COVID-19 vaccine. The protocol was immunoSEQ multiplex PCR, while the TCRdb copy is restricted to in-frame clones and leaves out a portion. This sample yields 110,000 to 150,000 clones, of which approximately 90% are seen a single time; just under 2% belongs to the top ten. Source: peripheral blood, taken 28 days after the second AZD1222 dose. Receptors originate from an adult who received the AZD1222 COVID-19 vaccine. Both conserved end residues are trimmed from each CDR3. Not every row has a clone size; where given, it reads once, few, many or a size class.

TRBJ1-6 | . | TRBV19 | AAQGLSYNSPLH
TRBJ2-5 | . | TRBV5-5 | ASSPGTETQY
TRBJ1-1 | . | TRBV7-9 | ASSLLDSNTEAF
TRBJ2-1 | once | TRBV5-5 | ASSHWSHNEQF
TRBJ2-1 | . | TRBV20-1 | SIEDYNEQF
TRBJ1-1 | . | TRBV18 | ASSPIGTSEAF
TRBJ2-1 | . | TRBV13 | ASSLELGGANEQF
TRBJ1-1 | . | TRBV2 | ARTTQDRNTEAF
TRBJ2-5 | . | TRBV27 | ASSLGRGLRETQY
TRBJ2-2 | . | TRBV7-9 | ASSAQATTGELF
TRBJ2-3 | . | TRBV2 | ASSADRSTDTQY
TRBJ2-5 | . | TRBV7-9 | ASSRTPREGPPETQY
TRBJ2-1 | . | TRBV2 | ASRGGKDSSSYNEQF
TRBJ2-5 | . | TRBV5-4 | AAYFRVAGEVETQY
TRBJ1-4 | . | TRBV2 | ASRDREKLF
TRBJ2-5 | . | TRBV11-3 | ASSSTAKGTQY
TRBJ1-1 | . | TRBV3-1/TRBV3-2 | ASSQQSMNTEAF
TRBJ1-1 | once | TRBV12-2 | ASRLTDPCPMNTEAF
TRBJ2-7 | . | TRBV9 | ASSAGTSGTRYEQY